A selection of T cell receptor beta chains follows, all from one sample in a study of type 1 regulatory T cells. TCRdb ran MiXCR on the reads and lists one entry per CDR3 protein. The table has around 14,000 distinct CDR3 sequences, 12% to 15% seen once. Their cognate antigens are unknown. The material sequenced was cultured T cells, either the whole culture or a sorted T cell fraction (not recorded which). All receptors derive from a human donor in good health. Both conserved end residues are part of each CDR3. Each record gives: clone size, J gene, D gene, V gene, CDR3 DNA, CDR3 protein. D genes are given only for firm matches. Size is stated for part of the rows, as once, few or many counts, or as a class when the clone is expanded.

medium-sized	TRBJ2-5	.	TRBV7-7	TGTGCTAGCAGCCGGGGCCGGATGGAGACCCAGTACTTC	CASSRGRMETQYF
many	TRBJ2-1	.	TRBV7-3	TGTGCCAGCAGCTTAACAAGCAGAAAAGAGCAGTTCTTC	CASSLTSRKEQFF
many	TRBJ2-1	TRBD2	TRBV5-1	TGCGCCAGCAGGACCGGGACTAGTCTTACCGGTGAGCAGTTCTTC	CASRTGTSLTGEQFF
few	TRBJ2-7	TRBD2	TRBV18	TGTGCCAGCTCACCCCCGGGACTAGCGGGAGGGCTGAGCTCCTACGAGCAGTACTTC	CASSPPGLAGGLSSYEQYF
many	TRBJ2-1	.	TRBV18	TGTGCCAGCTCCCCGGGGAGTGAAGCCTACAATGAGCAGTTCTTC	CASSPGSEAYNEQFF
medium-sized	TRBJ1-4	.	TRBV20-1	TGCAGTGCTAGAGATCAGGGCGGAGGTGGTGAAAAACTGTTTTTT	CSARDQGGGGEKLFF
many	TRBJ2-1	TRBD2	TRBV20-1	TGCAGTGCTAGATTAGCGGGAGCGCTCAATGAGCAGTTCTTC	CSARLAGALNEQFF
many	TRBJ2-3	TRBD2	TRBV28	TGTGCCAGCAGTTTCCCGGGACTAGAGAGGACGCAGTATTTT	CASSFPGLERTQYF
medium-sized	TRBJ1-5	.	TRBV12-3/TRBV12-4	TGTGCCAGCAGTTTACAGGGTGGCAATCAGCCCCAGCATTTT	CASSLQGGNQPQHF
.	TRBJ1-2	.	TRBV12-3/TRBV12-4	TGTGCCAGCAGTTTAGGGGCGGCGGACTATGGCTACACCTTC	CASSLGAADYGYTF
many	TRBJ2-7	.	TRBV7-2	TGTGCCAGCAGCTTAGATGCAGGGAGCGGGCCCTACGAGCAGTACTTC	CASSLDAGSGPYEQYF
.	TRBJ1-4	TRBD1	TRBV18	TGTGCCAGCTCACCGAAAGGGGGCGATGAAAAACTGTTTTTT	CASSPKGGDEKLFF
many	TRBJ1-2	TRBD1	TRBV28	TGTGCCAGCACCCCCGGGACAGGGGTCTATGGCTACACCTTC	CASTPGTGVYGYTF
medium-sized	TRBJ1-1	.	TRBV7-2	TGTGCCAGCAGCTTGGAATGGACTGAAGCTTTCTTT	CASSLEWTEAFF
medium-sized	TRBJ2-5	TRBD2	TRBV11-2	TGTGCCAGCAGTAAGAGGGGTAGCGGGGATCAAGAGACCCAGTACTTC	CASSKRGSGDQETQYF
many	TRBJ2-2	.	TRBV10-3	TGTGCCATCAAAGACGGCGGGGAGCTGTTTTTT	CAIKDGGELFF
many	TRBJ2-1	.	TRBV5-1	TGCGCCAGCAGCCACTGGGATTACAATGAGCAGTTCTTC	CASSHWDYNEQFF
many	TRBJ2-3	.	TRBV7-2	TGTGCCAGCAGCCCCTTTCGGGATACGCAGTATTTT	CASSPFRDTQYF
many	TRBJ1-1	TRBD1	TRBV5-1	TGCGCCAGCAGCCTGAACAGGGGTGAAGCTTTCTTT	CASSLNRGEAFF
many	TRBJ1-4	.	TRBV10-3	TGTGCCATCAGTCGGACGGATAATGAAAAACTGTTTTTT	CAISRTDNEKLFF
medium-sized	TRBJ1-1	.	TRBV7-2	TGTGCCAGCAGCTTAGCGCAGGGCACTGAAGCTTTCTTT	CASSLAQGTEAFF
many	TRBJ2-3	TRBD2	TRBV20-1	TGCAGTGCTGACCCGGAACTAGCGATAGATACGCAGTATTTT	CSADPELAIDTQYF
medium-sized	TRBJ1-1	TRBD1	TRBV12-3/TRBV12-4	TGTGCCAGCAGACAGGGGGAGGGTACTGAAGCTTTCTTT	CASRQGEGTEAFF
many	TRBJ2-3	TRBD2	TRBV5-1	TGCGCCAGCAGCTTGGAGGCTAGCGGACCCGTAGATACGCAGTATTTT	CASSLEASGPVDTQYF
many	TRBJ2-7	.	TRBV18	TGTGCCAGCTCACCCACGGACAGAATCTACGAGCAGTACTTC	CASSPTDRIYEQYF
many	TRBJ2-3	.	TRBV27	TGTGCCAGCAGTTTGTTAGCAGTCACAGATACGCAGTATTTT	CASSLLAVTDTQYF
many	TRBJ2-7	.	TRBV21-1	TGTGCCAGCAGCAAAGCATGGGGCAGATCCTACGAGCAGTACTTC	CASSKAWGRSYEQYF
many	TRBJ2-1	.	TRBV7-2	TGTGCCGGGCGTGGGGCCTTGGTTGAGCAGTTCTTC	CAGRGALVEQFF
many	TRBJ1-1	.	TRBV7-8	TGTGCCAGCAGCTTAGGGGTTTACCCTGAAGCTTTCTTT	CASSLGVYPEAFF
many	TRBJ2-1	.	TRBV9	TGTGCCAGCAGCGTAGACTCGGACTCCTACAATGAGCAGTTCTTC	CASSVDSDSYNEQFF
many	TRBJ1-4	.	TRBV12-3/TRBV12-4	TGTGCCAGCAGTTTAGGGGCGGGGAATGAAAAACTGTTTTTT	CASSLGAGNEKLFF
many	TRBJ1-5	TRBD1	TRBV3-1	TGTGCCAGCAGCCAAGGGGACAGATATCAGCCCCAGCATTTT	CASSQGDRYQPQHF
few	TRBJ2-1	.	TRBV5-4	TGTGCCAGCAGCCCAGGAATAGCGTCGAGCTCCTACAATGAGCAGTTCTTC	CASSPGIASSSYNEQFF
many	TRBJ2-2	.	TRBV18	TGTGCCAGCTCCCCCGGGACACTCGTTACCGGGGAGCTGTTTTTT	CASSPGTLVTGELFF
few	TRBJ2-1	.	TRBV7-7	TGTGCTAGCAGCTTAGGGCCGGGCTACAATGAGCAGTTCTTC	CASSLGPGYNEQFF